The T cell receptor (beta chain) under discussion was sequenced for a study of CD8+ T cells in alopecia areata (dated by TCRdb to between 2018 and 2020). A note on the overall study: The treated patients took part in an open-label pilot trial in which moderate-to-severe alopecia areata was treated with oral tofacitinib at 5 to 10 mg twice daily. Patients received tofacitinib for 6 to 18 months and were then followed off drug for 6 months to check for delayed response and recurrence. For the treated patients, the SALT score, which quantifies what percentage of scalp surface area is affected, served as the measure of disease severity. High-throughput TCRbeta sequencing was used to examine T cell clonal expansion in alopecia areata in both the C3H/HeJ mouse model and human patients. Scalp tissue and sorted CD4+ and CD8+ peripheral blood T cells from patchy and totalis/universalis alopecia areata patients and from healthy controls were covered by human TCRbeta sequencing. Biopsies were taken from tofacitinib-treated patients at baseline and at 4 and 24 weeks of treatment, and a later scalp biopsy was taken in several of the tofacitinib-treated patients. Scalp clonality was compared among normal scalp (n=4), patchy alopecia areata scalp (n=8), and alopecia totalis/universalis scalp (n=8). RNA came from the PAXgene miRNA kit for fixed scalp, the miRNeasy kit for PBMCs, and the RNeasy kit for mouse skin. immunoSEQ multiplex PCR using 35 Vbeta forward primers and 13 Jbeta reverse primers was used to amplify TCRbeta CDR3 regions. Findings and caveats that apply to the study as a whole: Because the treated cohort was small and had just a single nonresponder, larger studies are needed to establish links between baseline CD8+ expansion and response. Many expanded lesional clones persisted in scalp and blood during tofacitinib treatment, which may partly explain relapse after stopping treatment. Compared with mice, TCR sequences shared between patients were less clear, possibly partly because of HLA diversity across the patient population. Scalp clonality and the number of expanded CD8+ clones among the top 100 scalp clones were significantly decreased by tofacitinib. Unlike mouse skin, where gammadelta T cells dominate, normal human skin contains resident alphabeta T cells that get sequenced too, which complicates analysis of the scalp TCR repertoire. Compared with normal scalp, lesional scalp had higher clonality and more expanded CD8+ clones, particularly in alopecia totalis/universalis, a pattern that suggests antigenic drive.

The cysteine opens and the phenylalanine closes a CDR3 of 14 amino acids. Only the CDR3 region is kept as DNA, spanning 42 bases read in frame from base 1. The junction shows trimming of 1 base on V and 10 bases on J, plus 16 bases between the germline ends. From the germline V gene, CDR1 is MGHRA and CDR2 is YSYEKL. As for this clone: The antigen this receptor binds is unknown. No much larger clone is present one base from it, and per-base qualities are unavailable.

The library was obtained by the immunoSEQ multiplex PCR assay. RNA was extracted from all samples and reverse transcribed into cDNA as template for TCR sequencing. First-strand cDNA was synthesized with SuperScript III using a 2:1 mix of oligo-dT and random hexamers. Amplification bias was assessed with a synthetic immune receptor repertoire, and residual bias was removed computationally. The paper's processing steps were these. After raw reads were preprocessed to remove errors, the CDR3 was defined following IMGT conventions as running from the conserved cysteine to phenylalanine. To get clonality, Shannon entropy was normalized by log2 of the number of productive unique TCRs and the result was subtracted from 1. Scalp TCRbeta sequences were cross-referenced with sorted blood CD4 and CD8 repertoires so that the CD4 or CD8 identity of scalp clones could be inferred. The source is immuneACCESS, and TCRdb retained only in-frame sequences with V and J called. Part of the clones is not carried over; for the studies checked, unresolved V genes explain less than half of this, and the remainder is unexplained. Clone size and V and J calls were adopted from that table, with D and trimming inferred from the DNA. The sample table lists fewer than 250,000 clones, approximately 38% of them with a count of one. Of the sample, around 0.48% falls within the top ten clones.

The sample's treatment or condition label, in plain terms: oral pan-JAK inhibitor, 5-10 mg twice daily. Lesional scalp punch biopsies and peripheral blood were obtained from alopecia areata patients. PBMCs were isolated by density centrifugation and stained for CD3, CD4 and CD8, and CD4+ and CD8+ T cells were sorted on a FACSAria. The source of this sequence is a human donor with alopecia areata. The material was CD4+ T cells sorted from blood, obtained between weeks 30 and 35, from a patient treated with tofacitinib. The chain is made from TRBV4-1 and TRBJ2-5; matching of 5 bases hints at TRBD2 as the D gene. The nucleotide sequence is TGCGCCAGCAGCCAAGTGCTCGGGGTTGGTATCCAGTACTTC. It translates as CASSQVLGVGIQYF.